Listed below are T cell receptor beta chains from one sample, sequenced in a study of blood T cells in healthy people across ages. In TCRdb, the 5' RACE reads were re-called with MiXCR into one record per CDR3 protein. The sample has 600,000 to 850,000 distinct CDR3 sequences; around 25% are singletons. The sample also formed part of further work on T cells of mothers and their children.

Material for sequencing was blood. These receptors were collected from a boy aged 5-17 years in good health. CDR3s include the opening cysteine and the closing phenylalanine or tryptophan. D genes are given only for firm matches. Size is stated for part of the rows, as once, few or many counts, or as a class when the clone is expanded.

CDR3 DNA,CDR3 protein,V gene,J gene,clone size,D gene
TGTGCCAGCAGTTCGGCGACAGGGAAGGGAGTACATGAAAAACTGTTTTTT,CASSSATGKGVHEKLFF,TRBV6-6,TRBJ1-4,.,TRBD1
TGCGCCAGCAGCCAAGGGACAGGCCTTAGCGAAAAACTGTTTTTT,CASSQGTGLSEKLFF,TRBV4-1,TRBJ1-4,few,TRBD1
TGTGCCAGCAGCTTCCGGGACAATCAGCCCCAGCATTTT,CASSFRDNQPQHF,TRBV7-8,TRBJ1-5,.,.
TGCAGTGCTAGAGATAGTTTGGCAGGGTCCCCCTACAATGAGCAGTTCTTC,CSARDSLAGSPYNEQFF,TRBV20-1,TRBJ2-1,.,.
TGTGCCAGCAGCTTCCAAACGGACGAGCAGTACTTC,CASSFQTDEQYF,TRBV7-9,TRBJ2-7,.,.
TGCGCCAGCAGCCATGATCTTACTAGCGGGAGCATAAGTGAGCAGTTCTTC,CASSHDLTSGSISEQFF,TRBV4-1,TRBJ2-1,few,TRBD2
TGCGCCAGCAGCTTCCTTTGGGACAGCCCTCCTGGGGCCAACGTCCTGACTTTC,CASSFLWDSPPGANVLTF,TRBV5-1,TRBJ2-6,few,TRBD1
TGCGCCAGCAGCCGCATAGCGGGAGCGACTACCTACGAGCAGTACTTC,CASSRIAGATTYEQYF,TRBV4-1,TRBJ2-7,.,TRBD2
TGTGCCAGCAGTTCCTTGGACAGTAGTTTTGCCGAGCAGTACTTC,CASSSLDSSFAEQYF,TRBV6-5,TRBJ2-7,.,.
TGTGCCAGCACCTTTATTGAACTAGCGGACATAGTAGCCAAAAACATTCAGTACTTC,CASTFIELADIVAKNIQYF,TRBV6-1,TRBJ2-4,.,TRBD2
TGTGCCAGCACGAGGGGCAGCGGAGAGACCCAGTACTTC,CASTRGSGETQYF,TRBV25-1,TRBJ2-5,few,.
TGCGCCAGCAGCTTCGGACAGGGGGGCCCGAACACTGAAGCTTTCTTT,CASSFGQGGPNTEAFF,TRBV5-1,TRBJ1-1,.,TRBD1
TGTGCCAGCAGCTTACACACAGCTAACAATGAGCAGTTCTTC,CASSLHTANNEQFF,TRBV11-2,TRBJ2-1,.,.
TGTGCCAGCAGTCGACAGGCGTACACTGAAGCTTTCTTT,CASSRQAYTEAFF,TRBV28,TRBJ1-1,.,.
TGTGCCATCAGTGAGTCGGCAGGGGCTGGGGAGACCCAGTACTTC,CAISESAGAGETQYF,TRBV10-3,TRBJ2-5,.,.
TGCAGTGCTAGAGGAGACCGCCGCTATGGCTACACCTTC,CSARGDRRYGYTF,TRBV20-1,TRBJ1-2,once,.
TGCGCCAGCAGCCCAGTCGGGACAGGGGTGAACACTGAAGCTTTCTTT,CASSPVGTGVNTEAFF,TRBV4-3,TRBJ1-1,.,TRBD1
TGCAGCGTTGGAATGAGGCTACTGGCGGAGGAGCAGTTCTTC,CSVGMRLLAEEQFF,TRBV29-1,TRBJ2-1,.,.
TGTGCCAGCAGCGTAGCTCCCAGGGGCGGGGAAGAGACCCAGTACTTC,CASSVAPRGGEETQYF,TRBV9,TRBJ2-5,.,.
TGCAGCGTCCAAAGCTTGTGGGGCAGGGCATCAAGCGAGCAGTTCTTC,CSVQSLWGRASSEQFF,TRBV29-1,TRBJ2-1,.,.
TGCGCCAGCAGCCCCCGATTCCGCGGGAGTGCCACCGGGGAGCTGTTTTTT,CASSPRFRGSATGELFF,TRBV4-1,TRBJ2-2,.,TRBD2
TGTGCCAGCACTTACCGAACTAGCGGGAGTTCCTACAATGAGCAGTTCTTC,CASTYRTSGSSYNEQFF,TRBV6-4,TRBJ2-1,.,TRBD2
TGTGCCAGCAGTTCTCAGGGGATTGCCTACAATGAGCAGTTCTTC,CASSSQGIAYNEQFF,TRBV28,TRBJ2-1,.,.
TGTGCCAGCAGCCAATACGAGTTCGCTTACGAGCAGTACTTC,CASSQYEFAYEQYF,TRBV4-2,TRBJ2-7,.,.
TGCGCCAGCAGCCAGGGCGAGGCGTCCTACAATGAGCAGTTCTTC,CASSQGEASYNEQFF,TRBV4-3,TRBJ2-1,few,.
TGCGCCAGCAGTGAGAGGGGGTTATACACAGATACGCAGTATTTT,CASSERGLYTDTQYF,TRBV10-2,TRBJ2-3,.,.
TGTGCCAGCAGCCCACGGGTCCCTATAGCCAGCTCCTACGAGCAGTACTTC,CASSPRVPIASSYEQYF,TRBV7-8,TRBJ2-7,.,.
TGTGCCATCAGTGTGACTAGCGGGCTGGGATTGAGGGAGCAGTTCTTC,CAISVTSGLGLREQFF,TRBV10-3,TRBJ2-1,.,TRBD2
TGTGCCATCGCCCCGGGGATAAATGAAAAACTGTTTTTT,CAIAPGINEKLFF,TRBV10-3,TRBJ1-4,.,.
TGCGCCAGCAGCAACCTTCCAGGAGCGGGGGGCACAGATACGCAGTATTTT,CASSNLPGAGGTDTQYF,TRBV5-1,TRBJ2-3,.,TRBD2
TGTGCTAGTGGTTCAGGGGAGGGAATTCGGGGCTACACCTTC,CASGSGEGIRGYTF,TRBV12-5,TRBJ1-2,.,.
TGCAGCGCTTACCCGTCCGAGGGGAGAGATGAGCAGTTCTTC,CSAYPSEGRDEQFF,TRBV29-1,TRBJ2-1,.,.
TGTGCCAGCAGTTTACGAAAGTCGGGCTACACCTTC,CASSLRKSGYTF,TRBV28,TRBJ1-2,.,.
TGCGCCAGCAGCTTGGTTCGCGGGGGCAGCACAGATACGCAGTATTTT,CASSLVRGGSTDTQYF,TRBV5-1,TRBJ2-3,.,.
TGTGCCAGCAGCTTAGTTGGCTACACCGGGGAGCTGTTTTTT,CASSLVGYTGELFF,TRBV7-9,TRBJ2-2,.,.
TGTGCCAGCAGCCCCTTAGCGGGAGCCCCGCGCGAGCAGTACTTC,CASSPLAGAPREQYF,TRBV11-2,TRBJ2-7,few,TRBD2
TGCAGCGTTGGAGGAGGGGGCGCGACTGAAGCTTTCTTT,CSVGGGGATEAFF,TRBV29-1,TRBJ1-1,.,TRBD1
TGCAGTGCGTTAGCGGGGGGGCCAAGAGATACGCAGTATTTT,CSALAGGPRDTQYF,TRBV20-1,TRBJ2-3,.,TRBD2
TGTGCCAGCAGTGCCAGAGCGGGAGGTATCGATGAGCAGTTCTTC,CASSARAGGIDEQFF,TRBV3-1,TRBJ2-1,few,TRBD2
TGTGCCAGCAGTAAACCCACAGATACGCAGTGTTTT,CASSKPTDTQCF,TRBV27,TRBJ2-3,few,.
TGTGCCAGCTCACCACAGATACAGGGGGGAAACGAGCAGTACTTC,CASSPQIQGGNEQYF,TRBV18,TRBJ2-7,few,TRBD1
TGTGCCAGCAGCTTAGCCGCCTGGGACATTCAGTACTTC,CASSLAAWDIQYF,TRBV7-2,TRBJ2-4,.,.
TGCAGCGTTGAAGTTGGGGAGCGGGGGGATACGCAGTATTTT,CSVEVGERGDTQYF,TRBV29-1,TRBJ2-3,.,TRBD2
TGTGCCACCAGTGGTATAGATGAGCAGTTCTTC,CATSGIDEQFF,TRBV24-1,TRBJ2-1,.,.
TGTGCCAGCAGTTATGAGGGGAGCTCCTACGAGCAGTACTTC,CASSYEGSSYEQYF,TRBV27,TRBJ2-7,.,.
TGTGCCAGCAGTTTATTGTCTAGCGGGGCCCTATACAATGAGCAGTTCTTC,CASSLLSSGALYNEQFF,TRBV28,TRBJ2-1,once,TRBD2
TGTGCCAGCAGCCGGCAGGGGACTATCAATGAGCAGTTCTTC,CASSRQGTINEQFF,TRBV3-1,TRBJ2-1,few,.
TGCAGCGTTGAAGGGGCGGAGGAGCAGTACTTC,CSVEGAEEQYF,TRBV29-1,TRBJ2-7,few,.
TGTGCCAGCGTGGATCCGGCGGGCTACACCTTC,CASVDPAGYTF,TRBV6-1,TRBJ1-2,.,.
TGCGCCAGCAGCCAAGAGATCGGCCGGATCAATCAGCCCCAGCATTTT,CASSQEIGRINQPQHF,TRBV4-1,TRBJ1-5,.,.
TGTGCCAGCAGTGCCTGGACAGGGGAATCCTACGAGCAGTACTTC,CASSAWTGESYEQYF,TRBV6-1,TRBJ2-7,.,TRBD1
TGTGCCAGCAGCCCGTCGACTAGCGGGATATATAATGAGCAGTTCTTC,CASSPSTSGIYNEQFF,TRBV12-3/TRBV12-4,TRBJ2-1,few,TRBD2
TGCGCCAGCAGCTTGGGACAGGGGGGAGCTGGGGCCAACGTCCTGACTTTC,CASSLGQGGAGANVLTF,TRBV5-1,TRBJ2-6,few,TRBD1